This T cell receptor beta chain was sequenced for a study of cytomegalovirus exposure and HLA in healthy donors. General study findings and limits: HLA alleles were associated with fewer than 20,000 TCR beta sequences in a later analysis at 0.05 false discovery rate. A later analysis found TCR association rates differed by HLA locus, highest for DRB1 and lowest for HLA-C. There was a cluster of highly shared sequence variants that was likely a sequencing artifact.

Primers included in the PCR were 60 Vbeta and 13 Jbeta primers. Here immunoSEQ multiplex PCR was the method, and the copy in TCRdb shows in-frame clones only, minus some. This sample has about 94,000 clones; 50% to 75% occur once, and the top ten carry 3.9%. CDR3 length: 15 residues. Germline V gene lookup returns CDR1 SGDLS and CDR2 YYNGEE. V lost 4 bases to trimming and J lost 5 bases, with 18 bases between them. A word on this clone: Antigen: not known.

This receptor was identified in a man in his thirties or forties in good health and CMV-seronegative. The rearrangement joins TRBV9 to TRBJ1-2, with D possibly matching TRBD1 (5 bases). The specimen sequenced was PBMCs. CDR3 loop: CASSLLQAGLYGYTF. DNA for the CDR3: TGTGCCAGCAGCCTCCTACAGGCGGGACTATATGGCTACACCTTC.